These 15 T cell receptor beta chains were all obtained from the same sample, sequenced in a study of shared clonotypes between healthy human individuals. Produced via immunoSEQ multiplex PCR; TCRdb's table is partial and in-frame only. The table records about 1 million clones, around 78% of them present only once. The sequenced sample was memory CD4+ T cells from PBMCs. Specified subset: CD45RA-negative fraction. Source of these receptors: a man between 18 and 35 years old in good health. Some clones in this sample may be carry-over from other donors' samples.

The chain is built from TRBV19 and TRBJ2-1; 11 positions agree with TRBD2. V was clipped by 6 bases and J by 3 bases; unmatched bases: 7. The CDR3 has 16 amino acids. The germline CDR1 and CDR2 sequences are LNHDA and SQIVND (reference sequence). CDR3 sequence: CASSPIAGGLYNEQFF. CDR3 nucleotide sequence: TGTGCCAGTAGCCCAATAGCGGGAGGGCTCTACAATGAGCAGTTCTTC. Full variable domain (rest looked up from reference TRBV19 and TRBJ2-1): DGGITQSPKYLFRKEGQNVTLSCEQNLNHDAMYWYRQDPGQGLRLIYYSQIVNDFQKGDIAEGYSVSREKKESFPLTVTSAQKNPTAFYLCASSPIAGGLYNEQFFGPGTRLTVL.

The chain carries TRBV15 and TRBJ1-5; 10 bases agree with TRBD1. Trimming took 2 bases from V and 5 from J; bases not matched to a gene: 6. The CDR3 is 16 amino acids. Germline CDR1 LNHNV, CDR2 YYDKDF (reference sequence). The CDR3 region is CATSRTKGTGDQPQHF. The CDR3 bases are TGTGCCACCAGCAGAACCAAAGGGACAGGGGATCAGCCCCAGCATTTT.

This chain uses TRBV2 with TRBJ2-2; D may be TRBD2 (5 bases). Germline assignment: CDR1 SNHLY and CDR2 FYNNEI. The V and J ends lost 6 bases and 0 bases respectively, with 11 bases between them. The CDR3 is made up of 15 amino acids. DNA of the CDR3: TGTGCCAGCAGAGTTCTAGCTACGAACACCGGGGAGCTGTTTTTT. Protein product: CASRVLATNTGELFF.

The chain links TRBV6-1 to TRBJ1-4, with D unresolved. Trimming cost V 10 bases and J 6 bases, with 21 bases left between them. This CDR3 comprises 15 residues. The germline V gene encodes CDR1 MNHNS and CDR2 SASEGT. CDR3 sequence reads: CAIRTRVLTDEKLFF. DNA for the CDR3: TGTGCCATCAGAACGAGGGTGTTAACGGATGAAAAACTGTTTTTT.

This clone was counted a single time. V gene TRBV5-6 combines with J gene TRBJ2-3; D is possibly TRBD2 (7 bases). Per germline, CDR1 SGHDT and CDR2 YYEEEE. This CDR3 is 15 amino acids long. The germline V and J ends were trimmed by 4 bases and 0 bases, with 12 bases remaining between them. CDR3 coding DNA: TGTGCCAGCAGCCTCGGGGGGCCTAGCACAGATACGCAGTATTTT. Its translation is CASSLGGPSTDTQYF.

The rearrangement links TRBV11-3 to TRBJ2-3, with D uncertain. The germline V gene has CDR1 SGHNT and CDR2 YENEEA. The V and J ends lost 1 base and 2 bases respectively, with 7 bases between them. This CDR3 has 14 residues. CDR3 region: CASSLGVDTDTQYF. The CDR3 bases are TGTGCCAGCAGCTTAGGAGTTGACACAGATACGCAGTATTTT. The whole variable domain, remainder taken from reference TRBV11-3 and TRBJ2-3, is EAGVVQSPRYKIIEKKQPVAFWCNPISGHNTLYWYLQNLGQGPELLIRYENEEAVDDSQLPKDRFSAERLKGVDSTLKIQPAELGDSAVYLCASSLGVDTDTQYFGPGTRLTVL.

V usage is TRBV5-1 and J usage is TRBJ1-1; TRBD1 matches at 10 bases. V was pared by 4 bases and J by 4 bases, with 4 bases of the junction left unmatched. Germline V gene lookup returns CDR1 SGHRS and CDR2 YFSETQ. The CDR3 has 14 amino acids. The CDR3 bases are TGCGCCAGCAGCGGACAGGGGGTGTTCACTGAAGCTTTCTTT. Encoded protein: CASSGQGVFTEAFF.

This chain connects TRBV5-1 to TRBJ1-2; tentatively, D is TRBD1 (5 bases). Trimming cost V 5 bases and J 6 bases, with 14 bases left between them. The CDR3 is 13 residues long. Germline V lookup: CDR1 SGHRS, CDR2 YFSETQ. DNA for the CDR3: TGCGCCAGCAGTTCCCCAGGGTCCAATGGCTACACCTTC. This codes for CASSSPGSNGYTF.

The rearrangement uses TRBV7-8 and TRBJ2-3; the D gene is possibly TRBD1 (6 bases). CDR1 and CDR2 (germline): SGHVS, FQNEAQ. CDR3 length equals 15 residues. The V and J ends lost 6 bases and 2 bases respectively, with 15 bases between them. The CDR3 DNA reads as TGTGCCAGCAGTCCGGGACAAAGAGTCACAGATACGCAGTATTTT. This sequence encodes CASSPGQRVTDTQYF.

The chain employs TRBV7-7 and TRBJ2-3; 10 positions match TRBD2. CDR3 size: 13 residues. Germline V lookup: CDR1 SSHAT, CDR2 FNYEAQ (reference sequence). The junction had 6 bases not matched to a gene; V was cut back by 3 bases and J by 12 bases. CDR3 in amino acids: CASSLNLAGVQYF. CDR3 nucleotide sequence: TGTGCCAGCAGCTTGAATCTAGCGGGAGTTCAGTATTTT. Full variable domain (outside the CDR3, taken from reference TRBV7-7 and TRBJ2-3): GAGVSQSPRYKVTKRGQDVTLRCDPISSHATLYWYQQALGQGPEFLTYFNYEAQPDKSGLPSDRFSAERPEGSISTLTIQRTEQRDSAMYRCASSLNLAGVQYFGPGTRLTVL.

This chain uses TRBV6-5 with TRBJ2-1; the D is unclear. Trimming took 8 bases from V and 7 from J, leaving 15 bases between them. The CDR3 loop spans 13 amino acids. In germline, CDR1 is MNHEY, CDR2 SVGAGI. CDR3 DNA: TGTGCCAGCGGCGCGCTATATGGGAATGAGCAGTTCTTC. It is translated as CASGALYGNEQFF.

This chain connects TRBV6-1 to TRBJ1-1, with 8 bases aligning to TRBD1. The CDR3 loop spans 15 amino acids. The ends lost 5 bases at V and 2 bases at J; junction bases unmatched: 7. Germline loops: CDR1 MNHNS, CDR2 SASEGT. This CDR3 is CASSPPGGRNTEAFF. In DNA form, the CDR3 reads TGTGCCAGCAGTCCCCCAGGGGGCAGAAACACTGAAGCTTTCTTT.

This chain uses TRBV5-1 with TRBJ1-1; D is undetermined. From germline, CDR1 is SGHRS and CDR2 YFSETQ. The V end lost 0 bases, the J end lost 2 bases, and 11 bases lay between the germline ends. This CDR3 region has 15 residues. CDR3 region: CASSLADAVNTEAFF. The CDR3, as DNA: TGCGCCAGCAGCTTGGCCGATGCGGTAAACACTGAAGCTTTCTTT.

The rearrangement joins TRBV10-3 to TRBJ1-2; unclear D gene. This CDR3 region has 16 residues. In germline, CDR1 is ENHRY, CDR2 SYGVKD. V lost 0 bases, J lost 1 base, and 12 bases lay in between. The CDR3 DNA reads TGTGCCATCAGTGAGTCAGGTGGGCGGATTAACTATGGCTACACCTTC. This codes for CAISESGGRINYGYTF.

This chain joins TRBV19 and TRBJ2-5; D may be TRBD2 (5 bases). The V end was cut by 9 bases, the J end by 0 bases, with 8 bases between. This CDR3 is 12 amino acids long. The germline CDR1 and CDR2 sequences are LNHDA and SQIVND (reference sequence). CDR3 DNA sequence: TGTGCCAGCCACGGGAACCAAGAGACCCAGTACTTC. Protein sequence: CASHGNQETQYF.